The T cell receptor (beta chain) under discussion was sequenced for a study of cytomegalovirus exposure and HLA in healthy donors. Study-level findings and limits: Across all donors, roughly uniform sequencing depth was an assumption of the presence/absence analyses. Among TCR sequences, most were rare, though some public TCRs appeared in many donors. A later analysis linked about 17,000 TCR beta sequences to HLA alleles at 0.05 false discovery rate.

About this clone itself: Its antigen is currently unknown.

A multiplex PCR was run with 60 Vbeta primers and 13 Jbeta primers. Clones were sequenced by immunoSEQ multiplex PCR, and TCRdb holds only the in-frame ones, with some missing. The table records some 140,000 clones, around three quarters of them present only once. The V gene's germline CDR1 is SEHNR and CDR2 FQNEAQ (reference sequence). Trimming took 4 bases from V and 2 from J, leaving 12 bases between them. This CDR3 spans 14 amino acids. Each donor was nominally healthy when sampled (though unrecorded immune exposures were likely). The clonotype originates from a woman in her thirties or forties in good health and CMV-seronegative. This chain connects TRBV7-9 to TRBJ2-7; weak D call: TRBD2 (7 bases). The sample was PBMCs. CDR3 DNA sequence: TGTGCCAGCAGCTCTCGGGGGGCCACCTACGAGCAGTACTTC. It codes for CASSSRGATYEQYF.